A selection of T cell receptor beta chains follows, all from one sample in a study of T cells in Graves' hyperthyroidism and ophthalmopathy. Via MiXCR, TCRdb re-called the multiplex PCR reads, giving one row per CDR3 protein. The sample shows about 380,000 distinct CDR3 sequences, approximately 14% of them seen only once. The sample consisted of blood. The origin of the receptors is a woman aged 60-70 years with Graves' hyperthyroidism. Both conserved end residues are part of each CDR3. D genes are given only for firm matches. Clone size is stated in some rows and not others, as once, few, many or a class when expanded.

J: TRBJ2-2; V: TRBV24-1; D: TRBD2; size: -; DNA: TGTGCCACCGGGACTAGCGGGAGCTACACCGGGGAGCTGTTTTTT; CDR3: CATGTSGSYTGELFF
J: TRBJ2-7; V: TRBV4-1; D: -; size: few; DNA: TGCGCCAGCAGCCAGCGCGACAGCCGCTCCTACGAGCAGTACTTC; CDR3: CASSQRDSRSYEQYF
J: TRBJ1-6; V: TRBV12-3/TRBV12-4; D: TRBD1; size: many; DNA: TGTGCCAGCAGACAGGGGAGCTCCTATAATTCACCCCTCCACTTT; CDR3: CASRQGSSYNSPLHF
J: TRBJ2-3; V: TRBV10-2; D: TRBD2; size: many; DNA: TGCGCCAGCAGCGGCTCCGGGACTAGCGGGAGAGCAAACACAGATACGCAGTATTTT; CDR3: CASSGSGTSGRANTDTQYF
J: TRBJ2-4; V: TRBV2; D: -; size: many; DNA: TGTGCCAGCAGGGACTTGCGGGACATTCAGTACTTC; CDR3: CASRDLRDIQYF
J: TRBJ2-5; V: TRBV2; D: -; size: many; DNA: TGTGCCAGCAGTGAATTAGGGTTCGGGGAGGAGACCCAGTACTTC; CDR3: CASSELGFGEETQYF
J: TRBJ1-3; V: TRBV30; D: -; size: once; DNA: TGTGCCTGGACAAACGGTGGAAACACCATATATTTT; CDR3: CAWTNGGNTIYF
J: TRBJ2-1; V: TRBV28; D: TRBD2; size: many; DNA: TGTGCCAGCAGTTCCCGCCTATCGGGACTAGCGGGAGGGCAGTTCTTC; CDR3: CASSSRLSGLAGGQFF
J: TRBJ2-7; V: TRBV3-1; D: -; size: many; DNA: TGTGCCAGCGTATTTGTTTCGGGCGAGCAGTACTTC; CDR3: CASVFVSGEQYF
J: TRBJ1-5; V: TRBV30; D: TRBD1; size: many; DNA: TGTGCCTGGAGCGCAGGGACAGGGGGGCAGCCCCAGCATTTT; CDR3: CAWSAGTGGQPQHF
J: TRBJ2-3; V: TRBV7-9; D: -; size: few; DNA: TGTGCCGGATCTATGGATACGCAGTATTTT; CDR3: CAGSMDTQYF
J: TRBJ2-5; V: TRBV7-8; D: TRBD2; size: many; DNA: TGTGCCAGCAGCTTAGCGTCGGGGGGTGGAGAGACCCAGTACTTC; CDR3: CASSLASGGGETQYF
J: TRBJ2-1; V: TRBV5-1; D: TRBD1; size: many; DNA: TGCGCCAGCAGCTACGAACCGGGACAGTACAATGAGCAGTTCTTC; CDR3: CASSYEPGQYNEQFF
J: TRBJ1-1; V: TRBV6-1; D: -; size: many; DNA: TGTGCCAGCATGGCAGGGAACACTGAAGCTTTCTTT; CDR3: CASMAGNTEAFF
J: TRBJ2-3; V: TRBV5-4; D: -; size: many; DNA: TGTGCCAGCAGCTTGTTCCTCCGGGGGACAGATACGCAGTATTTT; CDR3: CASSLFLRGTDTQYF
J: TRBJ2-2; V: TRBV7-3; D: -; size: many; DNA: TGTGCCAGCAGCTTGGGAGCGAACACCGGGGAGCTGTTTTTT; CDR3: CASSLGANTGELFF
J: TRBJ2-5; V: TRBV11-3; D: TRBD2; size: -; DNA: TGTGCCAGCTGGGCGGGAGGGCAAGAGACCCAGTACTTC; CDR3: CASWAGGQETQYF
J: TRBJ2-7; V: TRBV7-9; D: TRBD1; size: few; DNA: TGTGCCAGCAGAGGTGTAGAACAGGGGACCTACGAGCAGTACTTC; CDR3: CASRGVEQGTYEQYF
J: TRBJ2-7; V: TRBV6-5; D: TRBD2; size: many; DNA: TGTGCCAGCAGTTACGGGGAAGCGGGAGTAGACGAGCAGTACTTC; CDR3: CASSYGEAGVDEQYF
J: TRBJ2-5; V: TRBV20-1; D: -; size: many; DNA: TGCAGTGCTAACTACCAAGAGACCCAGTACTTC; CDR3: CSANYQETQYF
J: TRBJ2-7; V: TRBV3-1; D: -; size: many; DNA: TGTGCCAGCAGCCAAACCTCCTACGAGCAGTACTTC; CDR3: CASSQTSYEQYF
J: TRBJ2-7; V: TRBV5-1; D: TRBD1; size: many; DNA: TGCGCCAGCACTACGGACAGGCCAATATACGAGCAGTACTTC; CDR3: CASTTDRPIYEQYF
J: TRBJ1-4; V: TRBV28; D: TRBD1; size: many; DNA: TGTGCCAGCAGCGAACAGGGGATCGGGGAAAAACTGTTTTTT; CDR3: CASSEQGIGEKLFF
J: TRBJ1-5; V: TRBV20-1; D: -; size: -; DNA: TGCAGTGCTCTGCAGGGGAATCAGCCCCAGCATTTT; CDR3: CSALQGNQPQHF
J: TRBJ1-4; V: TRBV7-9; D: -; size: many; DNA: TGTGCCAGCAGCCAAGGAATTACAGGGATGGGTACTAATGAAAAACTGTTTTTT; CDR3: CASSQGITGMGTNEKLFF
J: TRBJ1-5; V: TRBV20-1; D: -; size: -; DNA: TGCAGTGCTAGCCGGGGGGCGTCGGATCAGCCCCAGCATTTT; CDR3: CSASRGASDQPQHF
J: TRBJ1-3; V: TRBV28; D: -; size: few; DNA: TGTGCCAGCAGTTTATGGGGGCCCGGAAACACCATATATTTT; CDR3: CASSLWGPGNTIYF
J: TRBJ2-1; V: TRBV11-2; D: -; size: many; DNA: TGTGCCAGCAAGGGGTACAATGAGCAGTTCTTC; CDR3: CASKGYNEQFF
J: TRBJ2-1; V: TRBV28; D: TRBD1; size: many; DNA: TGTGCCAGCAGTACGTACCGGGACAGGCTAACCTACAATGAGCAGTTCTTC; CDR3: CASSTYRDRLTYNEQFF
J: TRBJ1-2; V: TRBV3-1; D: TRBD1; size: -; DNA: TGTGCCAGCAGCCAACCATGGGGGCCCAGGGGGCATGGCTACACCTTC; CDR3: CASSQPWGPRGHGYTF
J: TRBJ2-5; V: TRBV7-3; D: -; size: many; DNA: TGTGCCAGCAGCTTTGCCGGGCCCGGCTTTTTGGAGACCCAGTACTTC; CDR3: CASSFAGPGFLETQYF
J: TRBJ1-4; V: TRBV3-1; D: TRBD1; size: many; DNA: TGTGCCAGCAGCCAGGGCCCCCAGGGGGCAGGGGAAAAACTGTTTTTT; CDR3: CASSQGPQGAGEKLFF
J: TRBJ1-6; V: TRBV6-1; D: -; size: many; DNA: TGTGCCAGCAGTGAATTCGATGAGGGACCGCGATCCCATTCACCCCTCCACTTT; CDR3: CASSEFDEGPRSHSPLHF
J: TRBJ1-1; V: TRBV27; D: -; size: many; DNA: TGTGCCAGCAGTTTCCTCTTAGGGGGGGGCACTGAAGCTTTCTTT; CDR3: CASSFLLGGGTEAFF
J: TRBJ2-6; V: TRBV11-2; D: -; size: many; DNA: TGTGCCAGCAGCTTTAAGGGGGCCAACGTCCTGACTTTC; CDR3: CASSFKGANVLTF
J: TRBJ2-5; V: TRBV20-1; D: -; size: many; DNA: TGCAGTGCTAGAGACAGGGGTGACCCGGGGGAGACCCAGTACTTC; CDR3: CSARDRGDPGETQYF
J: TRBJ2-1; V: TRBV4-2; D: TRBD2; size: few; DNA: TGTGCCAGCAGCCAATCTAGCGGGGGTTACAATGAGCAGTTCTTC; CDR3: CASSQSSGGYNEQFF
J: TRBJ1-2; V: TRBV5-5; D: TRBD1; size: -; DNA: TGTGCCAGCAGCTATAGACAGGGGGATGGCTACACCTTC; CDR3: CASSYRQGDGYTF
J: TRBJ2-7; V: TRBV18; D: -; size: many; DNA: TGTGCCAGCCGCGGGGAAATCTACGAGCAGTACTTC; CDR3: CASRGEIYEQYF
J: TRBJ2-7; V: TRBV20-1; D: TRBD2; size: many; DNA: TGCAGTGCTACCCACTCGACTAGCGGGGGCTCCTACGAGCAGTACTTC; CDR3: CSATHSTSGGSYEQYF
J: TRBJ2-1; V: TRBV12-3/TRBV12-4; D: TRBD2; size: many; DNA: TGTGCCAGCAGTGTAACCGGGACTAGCGCGAATGAGCAGTTCTTC; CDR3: CASSVTGTSANEQFF
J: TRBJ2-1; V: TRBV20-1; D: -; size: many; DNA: TGCAGTGCTAGCTTGAGTACCCCCTACAATGAGCAGTTCTTC; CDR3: CSASLSTPYNEQFF
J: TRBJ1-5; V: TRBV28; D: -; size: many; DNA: TGTGCCAGCAGTAGGCAGTGGCCCCAGCATTTT; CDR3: CASSRQWPQHF
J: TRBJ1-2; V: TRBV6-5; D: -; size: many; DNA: TGTGCCAGCAGTTCCGCTGAGGGGGGCGCAGGGGGCTACACCTTC; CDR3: CASSSAEGGAGGYTF
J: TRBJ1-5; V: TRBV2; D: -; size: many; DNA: TGTGCCAGCACGGTCGACTTGGGTCAGCCCCAGCATTTT; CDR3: CASTVDLGQPQHF
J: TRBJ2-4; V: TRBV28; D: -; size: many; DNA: TGTGCCAGCACCTCTGGTGGGGAAAACATTCAGTACTTC; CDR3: CASTSGGENIQYF
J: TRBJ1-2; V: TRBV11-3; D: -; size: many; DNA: TGTGCCAGCAGCTTAGGACAGTCGGCCTATGGCTACACCTTC; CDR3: CASSLGQSAYGYTF
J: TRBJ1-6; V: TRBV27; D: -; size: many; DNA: TGTGCCAGCAACGGTCGCAGTAACTCCTATAATTCACCCCTCCACTTT; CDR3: CASNGRSNSYNSPLHF
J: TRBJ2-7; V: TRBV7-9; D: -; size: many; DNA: TGTGCCAGCAGCCGTTCGACACCCTACGAGCAGTACTTC; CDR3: CASSRSTPYEQYF
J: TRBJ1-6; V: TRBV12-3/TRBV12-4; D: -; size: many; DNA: TGTGCCAGCAGCCCCCGTAGGAATTCACCCCTCCACTTT; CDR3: CASSPRRNSPLHF
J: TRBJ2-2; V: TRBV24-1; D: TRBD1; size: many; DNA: TGTGCCACCAGTGATTGGACAGGTCCGGCCGGGGAGCTGTTTTTT; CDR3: CATSDWTGPAGELFF
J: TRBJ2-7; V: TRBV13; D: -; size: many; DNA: TGTGCCAGCAGCTTAGGCCGCCCCGACCCCTACGAGCAGTACTTC; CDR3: CASSLGRPDPYEQYF
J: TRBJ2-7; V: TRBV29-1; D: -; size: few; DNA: TGCAGCGTTTTAAAGACCTACGAGCAGTACTTC; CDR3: CSVLKTYEQYF
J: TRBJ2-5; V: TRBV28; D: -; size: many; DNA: TGTGCCAGCAGTTTACGGGGGAGACAAGAGACCCAGTACTTC; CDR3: CASSLRGRQETQYF
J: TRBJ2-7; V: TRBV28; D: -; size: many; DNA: TGTGCCAGCAGTTTATATCTCGCAGGGGAAGGCGAGCAGTACTTC; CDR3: CASSLYLAGEGEQYF
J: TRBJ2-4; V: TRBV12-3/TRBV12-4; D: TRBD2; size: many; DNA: TGTGCCAGCAGACCGGGACTAGCGGGAGATAGGTGGGCCAAAAACATTCAGTACTTC; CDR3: CASRPGLAGDRWAKNIQYF
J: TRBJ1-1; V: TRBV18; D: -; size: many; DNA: TGTGCCAGCTCACCACCTGACGGTGAAGCTTTCTTT; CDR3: CASSPPDGEAFF
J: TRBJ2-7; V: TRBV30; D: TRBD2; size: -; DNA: TGTGCCTGGACCCGGACTAGCGGCTACGAGCAGTACTTC; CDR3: CAWTRTSGYEQYF
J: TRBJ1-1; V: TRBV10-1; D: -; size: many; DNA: TGCGCCAGCAGTGAAGGGGATTACACTGAAGCTTTCTTT; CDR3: CASSEGDYTEAFF
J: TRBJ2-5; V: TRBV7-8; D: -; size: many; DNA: TGTGCCAGCAGCTACACATTAACTAGTACGGAGACCCAGTACTTC; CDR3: CASSYTLTSTETQYF